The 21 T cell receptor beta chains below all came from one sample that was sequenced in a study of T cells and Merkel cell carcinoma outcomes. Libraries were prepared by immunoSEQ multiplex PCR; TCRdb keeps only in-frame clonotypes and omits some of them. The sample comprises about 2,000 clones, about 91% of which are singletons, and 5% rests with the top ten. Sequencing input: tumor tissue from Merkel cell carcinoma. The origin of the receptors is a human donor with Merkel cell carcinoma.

CDR3 in DNA: TGTGCCAGCCTACAAAGTGGAAACACCATATATTTT. It codes for CASLQSGNTIYF. This chain connects TRBV6-1 to TRBJ1-3; no definite D call. Germline assignment: CDR1 MNHNS and CDR2 SASEGT. V lost 8 bases and J lost 3, with 8 bases in between. The CDR3 loop spans 12 amino acids.

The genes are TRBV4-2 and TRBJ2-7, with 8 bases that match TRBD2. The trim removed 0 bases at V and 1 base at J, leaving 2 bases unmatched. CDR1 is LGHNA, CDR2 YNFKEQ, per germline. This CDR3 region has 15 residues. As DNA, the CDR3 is TGTGCCAGCAGCCAAGACTCGGGGGGGTCCTACGAGCAGTACTTC. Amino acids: CASSQDSGGSYEQYF.

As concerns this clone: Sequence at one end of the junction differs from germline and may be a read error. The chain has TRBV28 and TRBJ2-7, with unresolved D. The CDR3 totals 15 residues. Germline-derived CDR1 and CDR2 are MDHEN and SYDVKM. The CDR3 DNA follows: TGTGCTAGCAGTTTAATGCCACAGCAAACCTACGAGCAGTACTTC. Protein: CASSLMPQQTYEQYF.

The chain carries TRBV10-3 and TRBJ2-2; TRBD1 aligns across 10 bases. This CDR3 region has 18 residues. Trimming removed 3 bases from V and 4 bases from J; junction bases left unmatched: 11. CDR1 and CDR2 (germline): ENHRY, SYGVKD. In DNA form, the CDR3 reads TGTGCCATCAGTGATAATCAGGACAGGGGGTCGGGCACCGGGGAGCTGTTTTTT. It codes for CAISDNQDRGSGTGELFF.

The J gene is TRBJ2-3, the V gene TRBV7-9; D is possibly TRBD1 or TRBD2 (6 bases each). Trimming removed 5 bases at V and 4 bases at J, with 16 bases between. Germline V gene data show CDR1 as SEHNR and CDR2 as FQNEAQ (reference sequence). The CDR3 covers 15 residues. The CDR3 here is CASSRRDNRPDTQYF. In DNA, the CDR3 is TGTGCCAGCAGCCGGAGGGACAATAGACCAGATACGCAGTATTTT.

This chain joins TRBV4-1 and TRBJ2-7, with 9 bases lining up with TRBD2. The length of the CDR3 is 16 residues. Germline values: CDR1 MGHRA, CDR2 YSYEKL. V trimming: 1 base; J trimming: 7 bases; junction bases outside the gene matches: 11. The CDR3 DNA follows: TGCGCCAGCAGCCAAGGGAATAGCGGGAGCAGTTTGGAGCAGTACTTC. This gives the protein CASSQGNSGSSLEQYF.

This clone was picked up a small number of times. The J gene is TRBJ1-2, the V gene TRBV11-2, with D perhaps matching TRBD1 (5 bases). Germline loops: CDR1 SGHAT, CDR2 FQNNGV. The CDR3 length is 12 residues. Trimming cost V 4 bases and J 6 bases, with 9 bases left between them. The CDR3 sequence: CASSSSGHGYTF. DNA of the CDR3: TGTGCCAGCAGCTCATCAGGGCATGGCTACACCTTC.

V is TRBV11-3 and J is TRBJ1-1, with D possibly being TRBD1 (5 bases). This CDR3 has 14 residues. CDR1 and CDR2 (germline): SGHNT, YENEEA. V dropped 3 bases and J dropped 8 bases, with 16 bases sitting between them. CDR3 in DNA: TGTGCCAGCAGCTTTAGAGAGGGACCGCGCGAAGCTTTCTTT. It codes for CASSFREGPREAFF.

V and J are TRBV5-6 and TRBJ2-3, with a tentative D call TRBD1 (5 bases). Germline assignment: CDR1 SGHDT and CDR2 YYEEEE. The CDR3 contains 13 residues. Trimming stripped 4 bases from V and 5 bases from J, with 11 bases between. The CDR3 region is CASSLKGEDTQYF. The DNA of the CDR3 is TGTGCCAGCAGCCTAAAAGGGGAAGATACGCAGTATTTT. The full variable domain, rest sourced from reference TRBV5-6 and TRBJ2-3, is DAGVTQSPTHLIKTRGQQVTLRCSPKSGHDTVSWYQQALGQGPQFIFQYYEEEERQRGNFPDRFSGHQFPNYSSELNVNALLLGDSALYLCASSLKGEDTQYFGPGTRLTVL.

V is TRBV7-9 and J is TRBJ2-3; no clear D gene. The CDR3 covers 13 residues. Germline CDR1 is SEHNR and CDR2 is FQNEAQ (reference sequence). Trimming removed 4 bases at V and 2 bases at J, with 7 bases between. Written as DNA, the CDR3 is TGTGCCAGCAGCTCGTCCTACACAGATACGCAGTATTTT. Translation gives CASSSSYTDTQYF.

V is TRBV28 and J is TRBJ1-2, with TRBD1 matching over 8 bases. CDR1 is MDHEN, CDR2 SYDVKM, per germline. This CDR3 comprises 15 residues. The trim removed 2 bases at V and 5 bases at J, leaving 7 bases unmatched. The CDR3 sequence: CASSLGQGAWYGYTF. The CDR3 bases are TGTGCCAGCAGTTTAGGGCAGGGGGCTTGGTATGGCTACACCTTC.

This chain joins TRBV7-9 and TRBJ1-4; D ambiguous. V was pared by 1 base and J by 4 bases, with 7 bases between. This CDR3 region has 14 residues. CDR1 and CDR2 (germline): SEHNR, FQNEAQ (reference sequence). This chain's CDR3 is CASSLGTVNEKLFF. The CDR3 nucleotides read TGTGCCAGCAGCTTAGGGACGGTTAATGAAAAACTGTTTTTT.

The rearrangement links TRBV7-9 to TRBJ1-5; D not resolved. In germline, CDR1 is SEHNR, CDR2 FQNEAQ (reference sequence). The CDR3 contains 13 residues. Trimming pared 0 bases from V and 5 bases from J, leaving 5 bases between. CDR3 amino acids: CASSLALDQPQHF. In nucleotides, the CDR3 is TGTGCCAGCAGCTTAGCGCTCGATCAGCCCCAGCATTTT.

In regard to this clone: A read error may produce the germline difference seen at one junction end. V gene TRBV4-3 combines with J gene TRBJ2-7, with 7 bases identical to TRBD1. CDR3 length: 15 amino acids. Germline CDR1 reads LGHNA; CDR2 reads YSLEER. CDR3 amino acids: CASSAGSTGRAEQYF. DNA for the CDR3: TGCGCCAGCAGCGCCGGCTCGACAGGGCGGGCAGAGCAATACTTC.

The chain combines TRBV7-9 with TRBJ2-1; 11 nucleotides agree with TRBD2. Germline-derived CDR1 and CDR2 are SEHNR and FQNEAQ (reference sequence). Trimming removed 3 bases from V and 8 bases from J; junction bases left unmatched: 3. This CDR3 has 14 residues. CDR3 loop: CASSFLAGGDEQFF. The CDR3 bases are TGTGCCAGCAGCTTCCTAGCGGGGGGAGATGAGCAGTTCTTC.

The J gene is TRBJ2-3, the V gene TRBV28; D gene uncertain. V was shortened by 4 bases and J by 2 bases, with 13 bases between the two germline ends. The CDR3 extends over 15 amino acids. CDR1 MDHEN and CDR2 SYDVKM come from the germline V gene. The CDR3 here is CASSYEPANTDTQYF. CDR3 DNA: TGTGCCAGCAGTTATGAGCCCGCAAACACAGATACGCAGTATTTT. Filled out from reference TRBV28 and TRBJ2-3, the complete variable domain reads DVKVTQSSRYLVKRTGEKVFLECVQDMDHENMFWYRQDPGLGLRLIYFSYDVKMKEKGDIPEGYSVSREKKERFSLILESASTNQTSMYLCASSYEPANTDTQYFGPGTRLTVL.

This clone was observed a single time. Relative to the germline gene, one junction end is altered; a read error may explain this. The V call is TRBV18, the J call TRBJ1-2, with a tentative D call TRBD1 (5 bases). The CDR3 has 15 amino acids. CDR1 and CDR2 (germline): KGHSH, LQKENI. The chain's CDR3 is CAISPGQVPNYGYTF. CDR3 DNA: TGTGCCATCTCACCAGGGCAGGTCCCTAACTATGGCTACACCTTC.

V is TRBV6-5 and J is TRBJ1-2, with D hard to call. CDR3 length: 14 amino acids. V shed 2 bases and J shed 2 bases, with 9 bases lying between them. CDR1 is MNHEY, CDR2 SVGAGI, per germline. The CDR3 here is CASSYRAGNYGYTF. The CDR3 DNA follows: TGTGCCAGCAGTTACAGAGCAGGAAACTATGGCTACACCTTC.

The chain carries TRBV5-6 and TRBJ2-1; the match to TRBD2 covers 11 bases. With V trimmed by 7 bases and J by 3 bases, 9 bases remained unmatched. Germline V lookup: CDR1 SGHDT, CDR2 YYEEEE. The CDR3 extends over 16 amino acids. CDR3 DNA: TGTGCCAGCGCACAGCTGACTAGCGGGAACTACAATGAGCAGTTCTTC. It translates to CASAQLTSGNYNEQFF.

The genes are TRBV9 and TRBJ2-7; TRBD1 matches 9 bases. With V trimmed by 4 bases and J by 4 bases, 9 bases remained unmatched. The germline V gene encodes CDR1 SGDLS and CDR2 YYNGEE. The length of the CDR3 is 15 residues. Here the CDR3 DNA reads TGTGCCAGCAGCTTACGGACAGGGGTTGGGTACGAGCAGTACTTC. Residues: CASSLRTGVGYEQYF.

CDR3 sequence reads: CASSRPGSGNTEAFF. DNA of the CDR3: TGTGCCAGCAGCCGACCGGGGTCTGGAAACACTGAAGCTTTCTTT. The chain couples TRBV7-2 to TRBJ1-1; D remains unclear. V was cut by 5 bases and J by 2 bases, with 15 bases left in between. Germline CDR1 SGHTA, CDR2 FQGNSA. The CDR3 length is 15 residues.